The T cell receptor (beta chain) under discussion was sequenced for a study of blood T cell repertoires in COVID-19 (TCRdb year 2020). Describing the broader study: The collaborator samples originated in the United States, Italy and Spain and spanned the acute and convalescent phases of COVID-19. The prospective study material was composed of cDNA or gDNA derived from T cells, B-cell-depleted T cells, or PBMCs. The dataset comprised deeply sampled blood TCRbeta repertoires from subjects exposed to, actively infected with, or recovered from COVID-19. The repertoires were made available in a free public database intended to serve as a resource for research on the immune response to SARS-CoV-2. The samples were drawn from two sources: the first 160 participants of the ongoing ImmuneRACE study, and fewer than 1,500 subjects contributed by 6 global collaborators. A de-identified subject ID, COVID-19 status, age in years and sex were almost always included in the sample metadata. HLA class I and class II types, where available, came from metadata supplied by the sample provider rather than from assay-based typing.

Whole blood was collected in K2EDTA tubes by collaborating institutions according to the institutions' own protocols. For TCRbeta analysis, collaborators shipped samples as frozen whole blood, isolated PBMCs, or DNA extracted from either of those sample types. TCRbeta CDR3 regions were amplified from genomic DNA by means of the immunoSEQ Assay, a bias-controlled multiplex PCR. Per the original workflow: Within the assay, amplification of reference gene primers was used to estimate how many nucleated cells each sample contained. Sequence reads were collapsed and filtered to measure the absolute abundance of every unique TCRbeta CDR3 rearrangement. Productive Simpson clonality was computed per sample as the square root of Simpson's diversity index over productive rearrangements. The source is immuneACCESS, and TCRdb retained only in-frame sequences with V and J called. Part of the clones is not carried over; for the studies checked, unresolved V genes explain less than half of this, and the remainder is unexplained. The V and J calls and clone size come from that table; D and trimming were worked out from the DNA. For this sample there are roughly 140,000 clones; around 89% appear just once. Under 3.5% of the sample belongs to the ten largest clones.

A distance of 5 bases separates the germline ends of V and J, which lose 0 bases and 1 base respectively. The CDR3 spans 14 residues, from the cysteine through the phenylalanine. The CDR3 DNA has 42 bases and is translated from base 1. Reading the germline V gene gives CDR1 MNHEY and CDR2 SVGAGI. General findings and caveats noted by the study authors: The amount of clinical and demographic metadata varied by source and participant and was provided uncurated.

Concerning this clone itself: It has no known antigen specificity. It has no much larger one-base neighbor in the sample; base qualities were not kept.

Sequencing was done on a sample of peripheral blood. The rearranged chain carries TRBV6-5 and TRBJ2-3, with no D gene named confidently. This clonotype was obtained from a woman between 55 and 75 years old with active COVID-19. This receptor has the CDR3 CASSYSRGTDTQYF. The sequenced DNA: TGTGCCAGCAGTTACTCGAGAGGCACAGATACGCAGTATTTT.